Given below is one T cell receptor (beta chain) in context. Its antigen is still unknown. CDR3 length: 15 amino acids. Trimming took 2 bases from V and 4 from J, leaving 12 bases between them. Germline CDR1 SGHNT, CDR2 YENEEA. The table came from immunoSEQ multiplex PCR; TCRdb's copy has only in-frame clones and leaves some out. The data hold approximately 150,000 clones, with around 90% observed a single time. This record comes from a study of T cell responses to AZD1222 COVID-19 vaccine. Study as a whole: Second doses were pooled across both intervals (about 4 or about 12 weeks). Findings and limits, study-wide: Females made up more of the donors, who were largely white British, and clonal diversity may have come out too low. Sampling that yielded the repertoires occurred only after the peak T cell response. Of the AZD1222 recipients, only 5 to 7 were seropositive at baseline.

The sequencing used peripheral blood, collected on day 0 of AZD1222 vaccination. The sequence derives from an adult in good health. V is TRBV11-3 and J is TRBJ2-1, with D possibly TRBD2 on 5 matching bases. The CDR3 is CASSLSAEAYNEQFF. The CDR3 DNA follows: TGTGCCAGCAGCTTATCAGCGGAAGCTTACAATGAGCAGTTCTTC. Full variable domain (missing parts from reference TRBV11-3 and TRBJ2-1): EAGVVQSPRYKIIEKKQPVAFWCNPISGHNTLYWYLQNLGQGPELLIRYENEEAVDDSQLPKDRFSAERLKGVDSTLKIQPAELGDSAVYLCASSLSAEAYNEQFFGPGTRLTVL.